One TCR beta chain is described in this entry. This entry belongs to a study of blood T cell repertoires in COVID-19. Clones were sequenced by immunoSEQ multiplex PCR, and TCRdb holds only the in-frame ones, with some missing. The sample contains approximately 160,000 clones, around 80% of which appear only once. Germline V gene lookup returns CDR1 MRHNA and CDR2 SNTAGT. The CDR3 contains 14 residues. V lost 6 bases, J lost 2 bases, and 12 bases lay in between. Everyone who took part was 18 to 89 years old, and they came from some 23 US areas. The TCR originated in a man aged 40-50 years who had recovered from COVID-19. The gene calls are TRBV6-4 and TRBJ2-3; a weak D match, TRBD2 (5 bases). Sequencing was performed on PBMCs or T cells enriched from blood (not recorded which). DNA for the CDR3: TGTGCCAGCAGCGAAGCACTAGACACAGATACGCAGTATTTT. Translated: CASSEALDTDTQYF.